This entry describes one T cell receptor (beta chain). PCR used 60 Vbeta primers and 13 Jbeta primers. The assay was immunoSEQ multiplex PCR, and TCRdb's table has in-frame clones only and misses some. The sample consists of approximately 160,000 clones, 65% to 80% of them appearing once. The sample is drawn from a study of cytomegalovirus exposure and HLA in healthy donors. This receptor was identified in a woman aged 40 to 50 in good health and CMV-seropositive. Sequencing was done on a sample of PBMCs.

The CDR3 DNA follows: TGTGCCACCAGCAGATCGGGGGGAGCTAATGAAAAACTGTTTTTT. Translating gives CATSRSGGANEKLFF. This chain joins TRBV15 and TRBJ1-4, with D perhaps matching TRBD1 (5 bases). Trimming took off 2 bases at V and 3 bases at J, with 10 bases between the two ends. Germline-derived CDR1 and CDR2 are LNHNV and YYDKDF (reference sequence). The CDR3 loop spans 15 amino acids.